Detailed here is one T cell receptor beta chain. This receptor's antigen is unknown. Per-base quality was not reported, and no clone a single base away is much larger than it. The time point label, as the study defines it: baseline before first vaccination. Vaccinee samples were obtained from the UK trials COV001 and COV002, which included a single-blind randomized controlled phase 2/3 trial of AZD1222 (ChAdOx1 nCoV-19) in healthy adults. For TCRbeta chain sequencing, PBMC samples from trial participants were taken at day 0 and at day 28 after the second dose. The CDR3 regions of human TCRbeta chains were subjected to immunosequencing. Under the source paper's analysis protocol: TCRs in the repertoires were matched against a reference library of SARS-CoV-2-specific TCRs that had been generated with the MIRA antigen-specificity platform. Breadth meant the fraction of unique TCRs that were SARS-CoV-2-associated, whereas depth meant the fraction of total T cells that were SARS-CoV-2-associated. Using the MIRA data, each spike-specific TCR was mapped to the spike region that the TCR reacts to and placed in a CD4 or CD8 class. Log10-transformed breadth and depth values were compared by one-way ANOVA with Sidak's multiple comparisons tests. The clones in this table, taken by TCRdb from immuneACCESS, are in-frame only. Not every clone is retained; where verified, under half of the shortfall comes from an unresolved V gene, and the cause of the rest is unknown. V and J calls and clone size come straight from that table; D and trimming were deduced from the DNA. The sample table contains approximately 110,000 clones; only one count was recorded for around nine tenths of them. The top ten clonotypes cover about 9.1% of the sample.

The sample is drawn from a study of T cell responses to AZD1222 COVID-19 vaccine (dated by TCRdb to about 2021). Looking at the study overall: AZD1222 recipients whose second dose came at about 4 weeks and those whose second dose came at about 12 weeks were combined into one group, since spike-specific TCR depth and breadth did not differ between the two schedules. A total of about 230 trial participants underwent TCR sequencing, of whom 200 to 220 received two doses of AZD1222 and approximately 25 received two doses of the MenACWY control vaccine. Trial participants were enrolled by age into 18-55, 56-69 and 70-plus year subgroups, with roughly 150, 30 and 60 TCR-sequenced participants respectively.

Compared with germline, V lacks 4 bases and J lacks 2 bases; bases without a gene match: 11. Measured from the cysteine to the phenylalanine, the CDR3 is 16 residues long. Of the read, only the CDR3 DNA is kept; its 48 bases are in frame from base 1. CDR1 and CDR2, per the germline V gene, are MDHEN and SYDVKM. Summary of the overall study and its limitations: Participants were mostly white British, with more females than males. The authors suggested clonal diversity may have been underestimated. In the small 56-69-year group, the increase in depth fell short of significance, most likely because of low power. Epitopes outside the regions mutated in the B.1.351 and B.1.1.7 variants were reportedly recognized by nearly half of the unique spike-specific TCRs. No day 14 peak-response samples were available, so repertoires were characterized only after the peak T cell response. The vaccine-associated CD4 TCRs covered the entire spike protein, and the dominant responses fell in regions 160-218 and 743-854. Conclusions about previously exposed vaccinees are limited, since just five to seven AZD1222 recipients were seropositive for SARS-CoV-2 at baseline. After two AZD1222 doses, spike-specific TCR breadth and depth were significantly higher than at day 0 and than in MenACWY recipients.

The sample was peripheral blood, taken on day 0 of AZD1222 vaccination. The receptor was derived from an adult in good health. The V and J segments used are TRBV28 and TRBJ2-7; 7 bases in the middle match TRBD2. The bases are TGTGCCAGCAGTTCACCTGGACTAGGTCGTGCCTACGAGCAGTACTTC. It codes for CASSSPGLGRAYEQYF. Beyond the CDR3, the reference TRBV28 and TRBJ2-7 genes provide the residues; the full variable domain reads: DVKVTQSSRYLVKRTGEKVFLECVQDMDHENMFWYRQDPGLGLRLIYFSYDVKMKEKGDIPEGYSVSREKKERFSLILESASTNQTSMYLCASSSPGLGRAYEQYFGPGTRLTVT.